The rows below give T cell receptor beta chains drawn from one sample of a study of T cell repertoires in ileal Crohn's disease. Sequencing was performed with immunoSEQ multiplex PCR; in TCRdb, only in-frame clones are kept and a portion is missing. Here the sample spans a few thousand clones, about 85% being singletons. Sequenced sample: ileal tissue. The receptors derive from an adult with Crohn's disease. The CDR3 runs from the conserved cysteine through the conserved F or W. Each record gives: D gene, J gene, V gene, clone size, CDR3 DNA, CDR3 protein. D genes are given only for firm matches. Rows may omit the clone size; those that give it use once, few, many or a size class.

- TRBJ2-1 TRBV29-1 - TGCAGCGTTGTTGGACTCTCCTACAATGAGCAGTTCTTC CSVVGLSYNEQFF
TRBD1 TRBJ1-5 TRBV6-1 - TGTGCCAGCATGACACAGGGGAAGCCCCAGCATTTT CASMTQGKPQHF
TRBD1 TRBJ1-4 TRBV2 - TGTGCCAGCAGTGAAGCCAGGGGGACGAATGAAAAACTGTTTTTT CASSEARGTNEKLFF
- TRBJ2-3 TRBV9 - TGTGCCAGCAGCGTACAGGACAGAGGAGTCACAGATACGCAGTATTTT CASSVQDRGVTDTQYF
- TRBJ1-2 TRBV14 - TGTGCCAGCAGCCAATTAGGCCCCTTACTATCCGGCTACACCTTC CASSQLGPLLSGYTF
TRBD1 TRBJ1-5 TRBV28 few TGTGCCAGCAGGTTTCCCCCCGGGACAGGGGTGAATCAGCCCCAGCATTTT CASRFPPGTGVNQPQHF
- TRBJ1-2 TRBV28 - TGTGCCAGCAGGTCCCCGATAGCTAACTATGGCTACACCTTC CASRSPIANYGYTF
TRBD2 TRBJ2-7 TRBV5-1 - TGCGCCAGCAGCTATGGACTAGCGGGAGGTTCCTACGAGCAGTACTTC CASSYGLAGGSYEQYF
- TRBJ1-5 TRBV5-6 - TGTGCCAGCAGCTTGCGAGGTAACCAGCCCCAGCATTTT CASSLRGNQPQHF
- TRBJ2-3 TRBV4-3 - TGCGCCAGCAGCCAGGCACTACGGGATACGCAGTATTTT CASSQALRDTQYF
TRBD2 TRBJ2-1 TRBV4-1 - TGCGCCAGCAGCCAGGAAGAGACTAGCGGGAGAAATGAGCAGTTCTTC CASSQEETSGRNEQFF
TRBD1 TRBJ1-6 TRBV27 - TGTGCCAGCAGTTTATCGTCCGGGACAGGCTCACCCCTCCACTTT CASSLSSGTGSPLHF
TRBD1 TRBJ2-1 TRBV6-5 few TGTGCCAGCAGTTGGGATCGGACAGGGCCCTACAATGAGCAGTTCTTC CASSWDRTGPYNEQFF
- TRBJ2-3 TRBV19 - TGTGCCAGTAGGACAGGAGCTAGCACAGATACGCAGTATTTT CASRTGASTDTQYF
- TRBJ1-5 TRBV19 - TGTGCCAGTAGTGAACAGGGTGCCCAGCCCCAGCATTTT CASSEQGAQPQHF
TRBD1 TRBJ2-2 TRBV4-1 - TGCGCCAGCAGCCAAGCCGACAGGGCCGGGGAGCTGTTTTTT CASSQADRAGELFF
- TRBJ2-7 TRBV9 - TGTGCCAGCAGCCCGAACTACGCCTACGAGCAGTACTTC CASSPNYAYEQYF
- TRBJ1-5 TRBV2 - TGTGCCAGCAGTGATCTATCCGGGAATCAGCCCCAGCATTTT CASSDLSGNQPQHF
- TRBJ1-4 TRBV11-2 - TGTGCCAGCAGCCCGAGACACGGGGATGAAAAACTGTTTTTT CASSPRHGDEKLFF
TRBD1 TRBJ2-1 TRBV19 - TGTGCCAGTGTACCAGGGGCCGGGACAGGGTTCTACAATGAGCAGTTCTTC CASVPGAGTGFYNEQFF
- TRBJ1-5 TRBV6-1 - TGTGCCAGTTCAGGGGTGGGTCAGCCCCAGCATTTT CASSGVGQPQHF
- TRBJ2-1 TRBV11-3 - TGTGCCAGCAGCCAATACAATGAGCAGTTCTTC CASSQYNEQFF
TRBD2 TRBJ2-1 TRBV19 few TGTGCCAGTAGGGGAGGGACTCCTGGGTACAATGAGCAGTTCTTC CASRGGTPGYNEQFF
TRBD1 TRBJ1-3 TRBV2 - TGTGCCAGCAGTGGAGGGACAGGGGCTGGAAACACCATATATTTT CASSGGTGAGNTIYF
TRBD1 TRBJ2-3 TRBV27 - TGTGCCAGCAGAACGGGGACAGGGCCTTCCAAGACGCAGTATTTT CASRTGTGPSKTQYF
TRBD1 TRBJ2-1 TRBV13 once TGTGCCAGCAGCGGCCGGACAGGGGGTGACAATGAGCAGTTCTTC CASSGRTGGDNEQFF
TRBD1 TRBJ2-2 TRBV11-2 few TGTGCCAGCAGCTTCTACAGGGGCGCCACCGGGGAGCTGTTTTTT CASSFYRGATGELFF
- TRBJ1-1 TRBV2 - TGTGCCAGCAGGGTGGGGGGGAACACTGAAGCTTTCTTT CASRVGGNTEAFF
- TRBJ1-1 TRBV7-2 - TGTGCCAGCAGCCCGGCCTGGTTGGGGGCAGGGTTGGGGCGCACTGAAGCTTTCTTT CASSPAWLGAGLGRTEAFF
TRBD1 TRBJ1-1 TRBV2 - TGTGCCAGCATGTTGGACAGGGGAAGAGCTTTCTTT CASMLDRGRAFF
TRBD1 TRBJ2-4 TRBV5-4 - TGTGCCAGCAGCCCACACAGGGGTCTGCAAAACATTCAGTACTTC CASSPHRGLQNIQYF
- TRBJ2-3 TRBV9 - TGTGCCAGCAGCGTAGCCCGGGACACAGATACGCAGTATTTT CASSVARDTDTQYF
- TRBJ1-4 TRBV4-3 - TGCGCCAGCAGCCAAGATGTTCGGGAAAAACTGTTTTTT CASSQDVREKLFF
- TRBJ1-1 TRBV29-1 once TGCAGCGTTGAACAGGCGAACACTGAAGCTTTCTTT CSVEQANTEAFF
- TRBJ1-5 TRBV6-6 - TGTGCCAGCAGTTACCAGGAAGATCCTCAGCATTTT CASSYQEDPQHF
- TRBJ2-5 TRBV15 - TGTGCCACCCAGGGCAGAGGTCAAGAGACCCAGTACTTC CATQGRGQETQYF
- TRBJ1-2 TRBV14 large TGTGCCAGCAGCCAAGGGACAAACTATGGCTACACCTTC CASSQGTNYGYTF
TRBD2 TRBJ2-3 TRBV28 once TGTGCCAGCAGTAGACTAGCGGGGAGCACAGATACGCAGTATTTT CASSRLAGSTDTQYF
TRBD1 TRBJ2-3 TRBV4-1 - TGCGCCAGCAGCCAAGAAGGGGGCGGAAGCGATACGCAGTATTTT CASSQEGGGSDTQYF